The rows below give T cell receptor beta chains drawn from one sample of a study of identical twins. One entry per CDR3 protein results from TCRdb running MiXCR on the 5' RACE reads. The profile shows roughly 230,000 distinct CDR3 sequences, about 8% of them singletons. This sample also belongs to another study, concerning yellow fever vaccine responses in identical twins.

Specimen: CD8+ T cells sorted from blood. Receptors originate from a woman younger than 35 in good health. Each CDR3 is given with its conserved first and last residue. The D gene is left open where the match is weak. Size is stated for part of the rows, as once, few or many counts, or as a class when the clone is expanded.

V gene	clone size	D gene	J gene	CDR3 protein	CDR3 DNA
TRBV10-3	-	-	TRBJ2-7	CAISEPTSSYEQYF	TGTGCCATCAGTGAGCCGACTTCCTCCTACGAGCAGTACTTC
TRBV28	-	TRBD1	TRBJ1-5	CASSLPGDRAREQPQHF	TGTGCCAGCAGTCTTCCCGGGGACAGGGCCAGGGAGCAGCCCCAGCATTTT
TRBV20-1	-	-	TRBJ2-3	CSARDLATLTSTDTQYF	TGCAGTGCTAGAGATCTAGCGACCCTGACTAGCACAGATACGCAGTATTTT
TRBV20-1	-	-	TRBJ2-3	CSAAVWGVPTDTQYF	TGCAGTGCTGCAGTATGGGGGGTTCCCACAGATACGCAGTATTTT
TRBV25-1	few	-	TRBJ1-1	CASSTRDGSNTEAFF	TGTGCCAGCAGTACCCGGGACGGCTCGAACACTGAAGCTTTCTTT
TRBV20-1	-	TRBD2	TRBJ2-1	CSAEGLAGDAYNEQFF	TGCAGTGCTGAGGGACTAGCGGGAGACGCCTACAATGAGCAGTTCTTC
TRBV7-6	few	TRBD2	TRBJ2-7	CASSTGTSGYQYEQYF	TGTGCCAGCAGCACCGGGACTAGCGGATACCAGTACGAGCAGTACTTC
TRBV25-1	many	TRBD1	TRBJ2-7	CASSDITGVGEQYF	TGTGCCAGCAGTGATATTACAGGGGTGGGCGAGCAGTACTTC
TRBV7-9	few	TRBD2	TRBJ2-3	CASSLVAGGADTQYF	TGTGCCAGCAGCTTAGTGGCGGGAGGCGCAGATACGCAGTATTTT
TRBV10-3	many	TRBD1	TRBJ1-1	CAISERDRVPEAFF	TGTGCCATCAGTGAACGGGACAGGGTACCTGAAGCTTTCTTT
TRBV27	many	-	TRBJ2-1	CASSLSASDYNEQFF	TGTGCCAGCAGTTTATCTGCTAGCGATTACAATGAGCAGTTCTTC
TRBV20-1	-	-	TRBJ2-7	CSASSDTQPYEQYF	TGCAGTGCTTCCTCGGACACCCAACCTTACGAGCAGTACTTC
TRBV25-1	many	-	TRBJ2-7	CASSHRSYEQYF	TGTGCCAGCAGCCACAGAAGCTACGAGCAGTACTTC
TRBV11-2	-	-	TRBJ2-5	CASSFGSFETQYF	TGTGCCAGCAGCTTTGGCAGCTTTGAGACCCAGTACTTC
TRBV6-1	medium-sized	-	TRBJ1-2	CASSGWEQVYGYTF	TGTGCCAGCAGTGGATGGGAACAGGTCTATGGCTACACCTTC
TRBV20-1	many	TRBD2	TRBJ2-7	CSARSLAGGDYEQYF	TGCAGTGCCAGGAGTCTAGCGGGAGGGGACTACGAGCAGTACTTC
TRBV28	few	-	TRBJ2-5	CASSITPGGTQYF	TGTGCCAGCAGTATCACTCCCGGGGGGACCCAGTACTTC
TRBV6-2/TRBV6-3	-	-	TRBJ1-1	CASSYLSPATEAFF	TGTGCCAGCAGTTACTTAAGCCCCGCCACTGAAGCTTTCTTT